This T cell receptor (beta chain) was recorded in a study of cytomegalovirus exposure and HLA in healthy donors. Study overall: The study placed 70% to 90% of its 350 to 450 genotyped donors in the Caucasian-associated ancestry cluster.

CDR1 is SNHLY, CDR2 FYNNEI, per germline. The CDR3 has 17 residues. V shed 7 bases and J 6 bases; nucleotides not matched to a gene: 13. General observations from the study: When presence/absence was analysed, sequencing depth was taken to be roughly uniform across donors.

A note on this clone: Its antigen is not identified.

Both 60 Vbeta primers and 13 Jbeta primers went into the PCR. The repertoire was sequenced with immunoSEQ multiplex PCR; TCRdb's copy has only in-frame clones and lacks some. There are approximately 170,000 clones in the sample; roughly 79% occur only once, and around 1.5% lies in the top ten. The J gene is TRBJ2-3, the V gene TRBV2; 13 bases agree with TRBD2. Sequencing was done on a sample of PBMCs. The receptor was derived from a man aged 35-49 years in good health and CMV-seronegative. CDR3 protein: CASILPTSGGTRDTQYF. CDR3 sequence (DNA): TGTGCCAGCATCCTACCGACTAGCGGGGGGACTCGGGATACGCAGTATTTT.